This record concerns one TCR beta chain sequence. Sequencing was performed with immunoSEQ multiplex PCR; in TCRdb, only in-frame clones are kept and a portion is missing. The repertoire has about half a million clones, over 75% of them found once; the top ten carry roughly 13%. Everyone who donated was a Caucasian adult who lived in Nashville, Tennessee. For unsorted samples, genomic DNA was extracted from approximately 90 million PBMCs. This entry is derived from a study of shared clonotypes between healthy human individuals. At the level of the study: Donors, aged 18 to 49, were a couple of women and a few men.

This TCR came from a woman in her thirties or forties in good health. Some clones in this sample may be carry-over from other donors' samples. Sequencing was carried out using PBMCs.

The CDR3 sequence: CSVRDREADTQYF. Written as DNA, the CDR3 is TGCAGCGTTCGAGACAGGGAGGCAGATACGCAGTATTTT. V and J are TRBV29-1 and TRBJ2-3, with D maybe TRBD1 (7 bases). The CDR3 contains 13 residues. V lost 5 bases to trimming and J lost 4 bases, with 13 bases between them. Germline-derived CDR1 and CDR2 are SQVTM and ANQGSEA.